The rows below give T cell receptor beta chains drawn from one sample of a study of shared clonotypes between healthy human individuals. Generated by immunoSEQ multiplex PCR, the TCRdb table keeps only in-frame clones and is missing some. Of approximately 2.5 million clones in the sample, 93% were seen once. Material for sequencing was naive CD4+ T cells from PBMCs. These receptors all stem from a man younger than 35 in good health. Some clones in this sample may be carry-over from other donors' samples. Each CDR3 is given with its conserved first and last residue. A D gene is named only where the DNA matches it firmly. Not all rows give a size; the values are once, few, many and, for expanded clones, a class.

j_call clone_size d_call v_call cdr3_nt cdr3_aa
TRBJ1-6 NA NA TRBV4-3 TGCGCCAGCAGCCAAGAATCTCACAGGCAGAATTCACCCCTCCACTTT CASSQESHRQNSPLHF
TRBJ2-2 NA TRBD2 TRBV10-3 TGTGCCACCAAAAACGCGGGAGAATTGACCGGGGAGCTGTTTTTT CATKNAGELTGELFF
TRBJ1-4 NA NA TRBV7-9 TGTGCCAGCAGCTTGACGGGAACTAATGAAAAACTGTTTTTT CASSLTGTNEKLFF
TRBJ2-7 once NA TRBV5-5 TGTGCCAGCAGCTTGGCCGCAGGGGCCTACGAGCAGTACTTC CASSLAAGAYEQYF
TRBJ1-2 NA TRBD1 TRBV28 TGTGCCAGCAGTTCCCAAATCAGGGGGCTATATGGCTACACCTTC CASSSQIRGLYGYTF
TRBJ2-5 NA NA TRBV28 TGTGCCAGCAGTTTAATCATGAACGGGGAGACCCAGTACTTC CASSLIMNGETQYF
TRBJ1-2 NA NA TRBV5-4 TGTGCCAGCAGCCTAGACAGGTTCTATGGCTACACCTTC CASSLDRFYGYTF
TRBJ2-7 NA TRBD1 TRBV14 TGTGCCAGCAGCCAGATGGACAGGGGGCGTTACGAGCAGTACTTC CASSQMDRGRYEQYF
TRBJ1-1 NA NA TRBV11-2 TGTGCCAGCAGCCCCAGACGGCGTAACACTGAAGCTTTCTTT CASSPRRRNTEAFF
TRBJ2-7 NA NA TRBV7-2 TGTGCCAGCAGCTTCCTCCTCCCCAGCGAGCAGTACTTC CASSFLLPSEQYF
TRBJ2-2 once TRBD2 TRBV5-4 TGTGCCAGCAGCTTTGGCGGTTTAGGTAGCGGGAACGCCGGGGAGCTGTTTTTT CASSFGGLGSGNAGELFF